This TCR beta chain is from a study of OX40 agonist ivuxolimab in advanced cancers. Sequenced by immunoSEQ multiplex PCR; TCRdb stores in-frame clones only, minus some. The data show about 83,000 clones, with over 75% seen just once and more than 0.6% held by the top ten. This CDR3 is built from 15 residues. In germline, CDR1 is LGHNA, CDR2 YSLEER. Trimming removed 0 bases at V and 3 bases at J, with 11 bases between. The V gene is TRBV4-3, the J gene TRBJ1-2, with a possible D match to TRBD1 (5 bases). The sample in question was CD4+ or CD8+ T cells sorted from blood, obtained in a trial of the OX40 agonist ivuxolimab. This receptor was obtained from an adult with an advanced solid tumor such as melanoma, head and neck, liver or kidney cancer. CDR3 sequence reads: CASSQDPKGDYGYTF. The CDR3 DNA reads as TGCGCCAGCAGCCAAGATCCTAAAGGGGACTATGGCTACACCTTC.